Described below is a single T cell receptor (beta chain) sequence and its context. The data belong to a study of blood T cell repertoires in COVID-19. Study details: The samples span acute and convalescent COVID-19 from the United States, Italy and Spain. Sources were T cells, B-cell-depleted T cells, or PBMCs; the material itself was cDNA or gDNA.

The CDR3 spans 16 residues. V was pared by 2 bases and J by 5 bases, with 6 bases of the junction left unmatched. Germline loops: CDR1 LGHDT, CDR2 YNNKEL (reference sequence). The cohort comprised adults aged about 18 to 89 years residing in approximately 25 US areas. Sequencing was performed with immunoSEQ multiplex PCR; in TCRdb, only in-frame clones are kept and a portion is missing. Among almost 400,000 clones, around 92% were seen once, and the ten largest hold 1.5% to 2%. The chain carries TRBV3-1 (or the pseudogene TRBV3-2) and TRBJ2-6; 7 nucleotides line up with TRBD2. Sequenced input: PBMCs or T cells enriched from blood (not recorded which). This sequence was found in a woman aged 25 to 39 who had recovered from COVID-19. CDR3 protein: CASSQLAAVRANVLTF. For the CDR3, the DNA is TGTGCCAGCAGCCAACTAGCGGCCGTAAGGGCCAACGTCCTGACTTTC.